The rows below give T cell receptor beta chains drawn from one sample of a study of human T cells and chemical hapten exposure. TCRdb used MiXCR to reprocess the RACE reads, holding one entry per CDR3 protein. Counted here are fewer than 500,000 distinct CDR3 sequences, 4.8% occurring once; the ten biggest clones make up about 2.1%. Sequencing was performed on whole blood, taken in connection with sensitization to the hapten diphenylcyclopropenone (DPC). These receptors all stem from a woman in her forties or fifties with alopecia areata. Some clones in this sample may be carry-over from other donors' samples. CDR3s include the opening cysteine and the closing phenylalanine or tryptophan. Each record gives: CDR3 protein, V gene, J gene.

CASSGTGTRNQPQHF	TRBV7-2	TRBJ1-5
CSAPVTYEQYF	TRBV20-1	TRBJ2-7
CAIGTSGSLRYNEQFF	TRBV27	TRBJ2-1
CASSLSGQGTETQYF	TRBV12-3/TRBV12-4	TRBJ2-5
CASSLEVGAYEHYF	TRBV5-1	TRBJ2-7
CASSFPDGTDTGPQHF	TRBV28	TRBJ1-5
CAWSVLGGSTDTQYF	TRBV30	TRBJ2-3
CASRQGDRGQPQHF	TRBV6-2/TRBV6-3	TRBJ1-5
CASSQELAADTQYF	TRBV3-1	TRBJ2-3
CASTFTGGGQPQHF	TRBV6-1	TRBJ1-5
CATSRLEGNTGELFF	TRBV15	TRBJ2-2
CAIRRAYDEKLFF	TRBV10-3	TRBJ1-4
CASSYGVEANYGYTF	TRBV6-5	TRBJ1-2
CASSQTGEGNQPQHF	TRBV4-2	TRBJ1-5
CASRKGELNTGELFF	TRBV3-1	TRBJ2-2
CARSLRDNNQPQHF	TRBV5-5	TRBJ1-5
CASSLPGGSGYTF	TRBV5-1	TRBJ1-2
CASTRLKMNTEAFF	TRBV21-1	TRBJ1-1
CASHTGGWSSYNEQFF	TRBV5-1	TRBJ2-1
CASSFGLAGGLGYNEQFF	TRBV5-1	TRBJ2-1
CASSLDRGLQPQHF	TRBV7-6	TRBJ1-5
CASSLAQDYGYTF	TRBV7-9	TRBJ1-2
CASSQVQGSTEAFF	TRBV3-1	TRBJ1-1
CSARGAGGADTQYF	TRBV29-1	TRBJ2-3
CSVLATGTQETQYF	TRBV29-1	TRBJ2-5
CASTPHSNNGELFF	TRBV6-6	TRBJ2-2
CSARDGAGLTNEQFF	TRBV20-1	TRBJ2-1
CASSFPWTGPKNIQYF	TRBV11-2	TRBJ2-4
CAWSVQGGVRTQYF	TRBV30	TRBJ2-5
CASSLGGLAVASTDTQYF	TRBV11-2	TRBJ2-3
CSVANNYYEQYF	TRBV29-1	TRBJ2-7
CASSQAGTTFF	TRBV3-2	TRBJ2-4
CASSGEGLAGNEQFF	TRBV9	TRBJ2-1
CASSSINRAPEAFF	TRBV28	TRBJ1-1
CSVRDDLGSETQYF	TRBV20-1	TRBJ2-5
CAWSATGITDTQYF	TRBV30	TRBJ2-3
CASSWNSGYTF	TRBV7-9	TRBJ1-2
CASSSGIHYEQYF	TRBV6-1	TRBJ2-7
CASSYGQGAVGGYTF	TRBV6-2/TRBV6-3	TRBJ1-2
CASLTVMGATQYF	TRBV7-2	TRBJ2-3
CASSQEAQGSYEQYF	TRBV4-2	TRBJ2-7
CASSHRGDQETQYF	TRBV6-5	TRBJ2-5
CASSQGAEGDTQYF	TRBV4-3	TRBJ2-3
CASWTSGTYGQYF	TRBV6-5	TRBJ2-7
CASSSTLRTDTQYF	TRBV12-3/TRBV12-4	TRBJ2-3
CASSFEGPNQPQHF	TRBV6-5	TRBJ1-5